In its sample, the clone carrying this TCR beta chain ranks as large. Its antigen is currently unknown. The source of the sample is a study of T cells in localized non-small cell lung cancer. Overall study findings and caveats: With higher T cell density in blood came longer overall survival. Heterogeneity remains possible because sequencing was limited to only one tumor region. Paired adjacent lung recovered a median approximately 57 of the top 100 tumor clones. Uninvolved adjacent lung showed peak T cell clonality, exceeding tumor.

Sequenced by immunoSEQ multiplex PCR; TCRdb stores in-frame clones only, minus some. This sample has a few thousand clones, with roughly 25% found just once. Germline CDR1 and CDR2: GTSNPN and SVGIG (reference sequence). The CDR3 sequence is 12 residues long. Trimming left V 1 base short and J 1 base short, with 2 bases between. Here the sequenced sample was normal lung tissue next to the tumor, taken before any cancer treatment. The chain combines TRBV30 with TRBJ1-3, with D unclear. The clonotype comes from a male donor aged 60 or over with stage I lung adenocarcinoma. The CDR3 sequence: CAWSDSGNTIYF. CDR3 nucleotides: TGTGCCTGGAGTGATTCTGGAAACACCATATATTTT.